These T cell receptor beta chains were read from a single sample in a study of spatial heterogeneity in lung cancer. Each CDR3 protein is one row after TCRdb ran MiXCR on the 5' RACE reads. The sample includes 16,000 or so distinct CDR3 sequences, under 7.5% of them seen just once. The material sequenced was lung tumor tissue, taken at surgery. Source of these receptors: a female donor with early-stage non-small cell lung cancer. The CDR3 runs from the conserved cysteine through the conserved F or W. The D gene is left open where the match is weak. Only some rows state a clone size, as once, few, many or a class for expanded clones.

v_gene	j_gene	len	abundance	d_gene	CDR3nt	CDR3aa
TRBV20-1	TRBJ2-1	12	many	.	TGCAGTGCTAGTGTCTGGGACAATGAGCAGTTCTTC	CSASVWDNEQFF
TRBV5-4	TRBJ2-2	14	medium-sized	.	TGTGCCAGCAGTCGTCTGGGCGGCACCGGGGAGCTGTTTTTT	CASSRLGGTGELFF
TRBV2	TRBJ1-1	12	medium-sized	.	TGTGCCAGCAGTGCCTCCGTTAAGGGAGCTTTCTTT	CASSASVKGAFF
TRBV28	TRBJ2-6	17	many	.	TGTGCCAGCAGTTTGAACAGAGTACAATCTGGGGCCAACGTCCTGACTTTC	CASSLNRVQSGANVLTF
TRBV20-1	TRBJ1-4	12	many	.	TGCAGTGCTAGAGATTACTCGGGGAAACTGTTTTTT	CSARDYSGKLFF
TRBV5-1	TRBJ2-3	15	many	.	TGCGCCAGCAGCTTGGACGGGGCGCGCACAGATACGCAGTATTTT	CASSLDGARTDTQYF
TRBV6-5	TRBJ1-2	14	many	TRBD1	TGTGCCACCACCGGGACAGAGACTAACTATGGCTACACCTTC	CATTGTETNYGYTF
TRBV6-1	TRBJ1-5	14	.	.	TGTGCCAGCAGTGATGGGACACCTTATCAGCCCCAGCATTTT	CASSDGTPYQPQHF
TRBV29-1	TRBJ2-7	14	many	TRBD1	TGCAGCGTTAAACCCGGGACAGGGGTTTACGAGCAGTACTTC	CSVKPGTGVYEQYF
TRBV7-9	TRBJ2-3	15	medium-sized	TRBD2	TGTGCCAGCAGCTTGCTAGCGGGGGGCACAGATACGCAGTATTTT	CASSLLAGGTDTQYF
TRBV10-3	TRBJ2-3	14	many	TRBD2	TGTGCCATCAGTGAATCGCGGGGGGAGGGGACGCAGTATTTT	CAISESRGEGTQYF
TRBV7-2	TRBJ2-1	15	many	.	TGTGCCAGCAGCCGTACGGGACAAGGCTACAATGAGCAGTTCTTC	CASSRTGQGYNEQFF
TRBV3-1	TRBJ1-3	15	.	.	TGTGCCAGCAGCTTCGACGGCAGCTCTGGAAACACCATATATTTT	CASSFDGSSGNTIYF
TRBV2	TRBJ2-5	12	medium-sized	.	TGTGCCAGCAGTGAACTCCAAGAGACCCAGTACTTC	CASSELQETQYF
TRBV7-7	TRBJ1-4	17	.	.	TGTGCTAGCAGCCCCCGCCCGGGTCCGGGGATAAATGAAAAACTGTTTTTT	CASSPRPGPGINEKLFF
TRBV4-1	TRBJ2-1	17	medium-sized	TRBD2	TGCGCCAGCAGCCAAGACCCAGCGGGGGGGCTTTTAGCTGAGCAGTTCTTC	CASSQDPAGGLLAEQFF
TRBV7-2	TRBJ1-1	14	large	TRBD1	TGTGCCAGCAGCCTCGACAGGGGTCCCACTGAAGCTTTCTTT	CASSLDRGPTEAFF
TRBV7-2	TRBJ2-4	12	many	.	TGTGCCACCGGGACGGAGGATCGCATTCAGTACTTC	CATGTEDRIQYF
TRBV5-1	TRBJ2-7	13	few	.	TGCGCCAGCGCCCTAGGAGCCCGGGACGAGCAGTACTTC	CASALGARDEQYF
TRBV20-1	TRBJ1-1	15	many	.	TGCAGTGCTGGCCCGCCGGTGAGCGGGAACACTGAAGCTTTCTTT	CSAGPPVSGNTEAFF
TRBV13	TRBJ1-6	17	many	TRBD1	TGTGCCAGCAGCTTAGCCGGGACAGGGGGTGGTAATTCACCCCTCCACTTT	CASSLAGTGGGNSPLHF
TRBV7-3	TRBJ1-6	13	many	.	TGTGCCAGCAGCGTTAACAGGAACTCACCCCTCCACTTT	CASSVNRNSPLHF
TRBV20-1	TRBJ1-5	14	many	.	TGCAGTGCTAGCAGGGTGGCAGGCAATCAGCCCCAGCATTTT	CSASRVAGNQPQHF
TRBV12-3/TRBV12-4	TRBJ1-4	15	many	.	TGTGCCAGCAGTTTAGGGAGGGGCCAAGTTGAAAAACTGTTTTTT	CASSLGRGQVEKLFF
TRBV6-2/TRBV6-3	TRBJ2-1	19	many	TRBD2	TGTGCCAGCAGTCCCAAGCCCGGGACTAGCGGGCGTGTCTACAATGAGCAGTTCTTC	CASSPKPGTSGRVYNEQFF
TRBV20-1	TRBJ1-2	16	few	.	TGCAGTGCTAGAGACGGGGGTACGGAGAATAACTATGGCTACACCTTC	CSARDGGTENNYGYTF
TRBV6-5	TRBJ1-2	13	many	TRBD1	TGTGCCAGCAGCCGACAGGGCCCGGATGGCTACACCTTC	CASSRQGPDGYTF
TRBV7-3	TRBJ1-1	12	medium-sized	.	TGTGCCAGCAGCTCGGGGCAGGGGTTAGCTTTCTTT	CASSSGQGLAFF
TRBV5-1	TRBJ2-7	15	few	.	TGCGCCAGCAGCTTGGGACATCCGTCCTCCTACGAGCAGTACTTC	CASSLGHPSSYEQYF
TRBV28	TRBJ2-1	14	many	TRBD1	TGTGCCAGCAGCCCTGGACAGGGCATCAATGAGCAGTTCTTC	CASSPGQGINEQFF
TRBV7-2	TRBJ2-7	16	.	TRBD2	TGTGCCAGCAGCTCGCCGGGACTAGCGGGGGACTACGAGCAGTACTTC	CASSSPGLAGDYEQYF